Listed below are T cell receptor beta chains from one sample, sequenced in a study of blood T cell repertoires in COVID-19. Profiled with immunoSEQ multiplex PCR; TCRdb holds only in-frame clones, not every one. Here the sample spans some 200,000 clones, around four fifths being singletons. Sequencing used peripheral blood. These receptors originate from an older woman who had recovered from COVID-19. CDR3s include the opening cysteine and the closing phenylalanine or tryptophan. A D gene is named only where the DNA matches it firmly. Where a row states a size, it is once, few, many or the class of an expanded clone; other rows omit it.

NA	TRBV2	TRBJ1-4	NA	CASRALGGVNEKLFF	TGTGCCAGCAGGGCCCTCGGGGGGGTTAATGAAAAACTGTTTTTT
NA	TRBV6-1	TRBJ1-5	NA	CASSEGYGNQPQHF	TGTGCCAGCAGTGAAGGGTACGGGAATCAGCCCCAGCATTTT
NA	TRBV12-3/TRBV12-4	TRBJ2-7	NA	CASSLEPGQYF	TGTGCCAGCAGTTTAGAGCCTGGGCAGTACTTC
TRBD2	TRBV7-8	TRBJ2-1	many	CASSTGTKIYNEQFF	TGTGCCAGCAGCACCGGGACTAAAATCTACAATGAGCAGTTCTTC
TRBD2	TRBV4-1	TRBJ2-5	NA	CASSLGPSGFQETQYF	TGCGCCAGCAGCCTCGGGCCTAGCGGTTTCCAAGAGACCCAGTACTTC
NA	TRBV3-1/TRBV3-2	TRBJ1-1	NA	CASSQGPHTEAFF	TGTGCCAGCAGCCAAGGGCCCCACACTGAAGCTTTCTTT
NA	TRBV21-1	TRBJ1-1	NA	CASSKEYKMNTEAFF	TGTGCCAGCAGCAAAGAGTACAAGATGAACACTGAAGCTTTCTTT
NA	TRBV2	TRBJ1-2	NA	CARQGGVYGYTF	TGTGCCAGACAGGGAGGGGTCTATGGCTACACCTTC
TRBD1	TRBV19	TRBJ1-3	NA	CASSITGVRNTIYF	TGTGCCAGTAGTATAACAGGGGTCCGGAACACCATATATTTT
NA	TRBV6-2/TRBV6-3	TRBJ2-7	few	CASSYSRDKNSYEQYF	TGTGCCAGCAGTTACTCGAGGGACAAGAACTCCTACGAGCAGTACTTC
NA	TRBV19	TRBJ1-2	NA	CASTTGFGYGYTF	TGTGCCAGTACTACAGGGTTTGGCTATGGCTACACCTTC
TRBD2	TRBV3-1/TRBV3-2	TRBJ2-2	NA	CASTPEASGGYTGELFF	TGTGCCAGCACCCCAGAGGCTAGCGGGGGTTACACCGGGGAGCTGTTTTTT
NA	TRBV5-5	TRBJ1-5	NA	CASSTQGNQPQHF	TGTGCCAGCAGCACACAGGGTAATCAGCCCCAGCATTTT
NA	TRBV4-2	TRBJ2-7	NA	CASSQDAGGSYEQYF	TGTGCCAGCAGCCAAGACGCAGGGGGGTCCTACGAGCAGTACTTC
TRBD1	TRBV7-9	TRBJ1-2	NA	CASSLVQGAGYTF	TGTGCCAGCAGCTTAGTTCAGGGGGCTGGCTACACCTTC
TRBD2	TRBV30	TRBJ2-1	NA	CAGAGDGYNEQFF	TGTGCCGGAGCGGGGGACGGCTACAATGAGCAGTTCTTC
NA	TRBV14	TRBJ2-5	NA	CASSLGWTTTETQYF	TGTGCCAGCAGCCTGGGGTGGACTACCACAGAGACCCAGTACTTC
NA	TRBV5-8	TRBJ2-3	NA	CASSLTTPSTQYF	TGTGCCAGCAGCTTGACTACCCCCAGTACGCAGTATTTT
NA	TRBV9	TRBJ2-1	once	CASSVASGQNEQFF	TGTGCCAGCAGCGTAGCGTCTGGACAGAATGAGCAGTTCTTC
TRBD1	TRBV27	TRBJ1-2	NA	CASSLSGTGVIGGYTF	TGTGCCAGCAGTTTATCCGGGACAGGGGTGATAGGTGGCTACACCTTC
TRBD2	TRBV5-6	TRBJ2-1	NA	CASSFGTSGGSYNEQFF	TGTGCCAGCAGCTTCGGGACTAGCGGGGGCTCCTACAATGAGCAGTTCTTC
NA	TRBV15	TRBJ1-4	NA	CATSRDGGTNEKLFF	TGTGCCACCAGCAGAGATGGAGGAACTAATGAAAAACTGTTTTTT
TRBD2	TRBV7-9	TRBJ2-7	NA	CASGALAGLSYEQYF	TGTGCCAGCGGAGCTCTAGCGGGCCTCTCCTACGAGCAGTACTTC
TRBD2	TRBV7-8	TRBJ2-1	NA	CASSERTSGSNEQFF	TGTGCCAGCAGCGAGCGGACTAGCGGGAGCAATGAGCAGTTCTTC
NA	TRBV7-2	TRBJ1-1	NA	CASSHGTGMHTEAFF	TGTGCCAGCAGCCATGGTACAGGGATGCACACTGAAGCTTTCTTT
TRBD1	TRBV9	TRBJ1-2	NA	CASSVLQGPYGYTF	TGTGCCAGCAGCGTGCTACAGGGGCCCTATGGCTACACCTTC
NA	TRBV12-3/TRBV12-4	TRBJ1-1	once	CASSRTDTEAFF	TGTGCCAGCAGCCGGACAGACACTGAAGCTTTCTTT
NA	TRBV4-2	TRBJ2-3	NA	CASSQEDFQVHTQYF	TGTGCCAGCAGCCAAGAGGACTTCCAGGTGCATACGCAGTATTTT
TRBD2	TRBV6-1	TRBJ2-3	NA	CASSVTSGGAEDTQYF	TGTGCCAGCAGTGTGACTAGCGGGGGGGCAGAAGATACGCAGTATTTT
NA	TRBV7-3	TRBJ1-2	NA	CASSLTGEGGGYGYTF	TGTGCCAGCAGCTTAACGGGAGAGGGCGGGGGCTATGGCTACACCTTC
NA	TRBV7-2	TRBJ2-1	NA	CASSFSFYEQFF	TGTGCCAGCAGCTTTAGCTTTTATGAGCAGTTCTTC
TRBD2	TRBV6-4	TRBJ2-5	NA	CASSDAASGGEYQETQYF	TGTGCCAGCAGTGACGCGGCCAGCGGGGGCGAGTACCAAGAGACCCAGTACTTC
NA	TRBV27	TRBJ2-3	NA	CASSFIGFGSLDTQYF	TGTGCCAGCAGTTTTATTGGTTTCGGTTCGTTGGATACGCAGTATTTT